What follows are 28 T cell receptor beta chains derived from one specimen sequenced in a study of regulatory T cells in long-lasting Graves disease. The time point was: newly diagnosed GD, antithyroid drugs for less than 3 months. From RNA extracted from PBMCs, the TCR library was made. Building the TCR beta libraries relied on iRepertoire HTBI primers, and CDR3 regions underwent Arm-PCR. TCRdb fed the multiplex PCR reads into MiXCR, producing one record per CDR3 protein. This table holds about 540,000 distinct CDR3 sequences, 13% found once. The same specimen was also included in a second study, on T cells in Graves' hyperthyroidism and ophthalmopathy.

The sequences come from peripheral blood mononuclear cells (PBMCs), collected at new diagnosis, from a patient treated with antithyroid drugs. The receptors derive from a man aged 30 to 45 with Graves disease.

The table lists this clonotype with many counts. The chain has TRBV15 and TRBJ2-1; 13 nucleotides agree with TRBD2. The CDR3 totals 17 residues. The V and J ends lost 2 bases and 7 bases, in that order; junction bases with no gene match: 8. The germline V gene has CDR1 LNHNV and CDR2 YYDKDF (reference sequence). This chain's CDR3 is CATSRPTTSGRANEQFF. The CDR3 bases are TGTGCCACCAGCAGACCTACTACTAGCGGGAGGGCGAATGAGCAGTTCTTC. The entire variable domain, with the rest obtained from reference TRBV15 and TRBJ2-1, is as follows: DAMVIQNPRYQVTQFGKPVTLSCSQTLNHNVMYWYQQKSSQAPKLLFHYYDKDFNNEADTPDNFQSRRPNTSFCFLDIRSPGLGDTAMYLCATSRPTTSGRANEQFFGPGTRLTVL.

Details on this clonotype: A junction boundary mismatches the germline segment, possibly from a read error. The chain links TRBV24-1 to TRBJ2-1, with 7 bases matching TRBD2. CDR1 and CDR2 (germline): KGHDR, SFDVKD. The length of the CDR3 is 15 residues. CDR3 amino acids: CATSDGGREQPEQSF. For the CDR3, the DNA is TGTGCCACCAGTGATGGCGGGCGGGAGCAACCAGAGCAGTCCTTC.

This clonotype has only a few counts. This sequence joins TRBV13 and TRBJ2-7; D is perhaps TRBD2 (5 bases). This CDR3 region has 15 residues. Germline V gene sequence: CDR1 PRHDT, CDR2 FYEKMQ (reference sequence). V lost 4 bases, J lost 0 bases, and 13 bases lay in between. In DNA, the CDR3 is TGTGCCAGCAGCTCCGGGGTCGCGATCTCCTACGAGCAGTACTTC. Translated, it gives CASSSGVAISYEQYF. Full variable domain (rest looked up from reference TRBV13 and TRBJ2-7): AAGVIQSPRHLIKEKRETATLKCYPIPRHDTVYWYQQGPGQDPQFLISFYEKMQSDKGSIPDRFSAQQFSDYHSELNMSSLELGDSALYFCASSSGVAISYEQYFGPGTRLTVT.

This clonotype was detected a few times. This clone may be a read error of a much larger clone one base away. The chain links TRBV12-3 or TRBV12-4 to TRBJ1-2; D gene uncertain. The CDR3 extends over 15 amino acids. The CDR3: CASSLGPMEDYGCTF. CDR3 in DNA: TGTGCCAGCAGTTTAGGTCCGATGGAGGACTATGGCTGCACCTTC.

Only one count was recorded for this clonotype. The CDR3 DNA follows: TGTGCCAGTAAGTCGACGGTCCTGGACGATGAGCAGTTCTTC. This gives the protein CASKSTVLDDEQFF. V gene TRBV19 combines with J gene TRBJ2-1; unclear D gene. Trimming removed 7 bases at V and 8 bases at J, with 18 bases between. CDR1 is LNHDA and CDR2 is SQIVND in the germline V gene (reference sequence). The CDR3 runs 14 residues.

This clonotype was counted ten times or more. This sequence joins TRBV18 and TRBJ2-1, with TRBD2 as a possible D gene (5 bases). V lost 2 bases and J 9 bases, leaving 17 bases between the germline ends. The CDR3 totals 15 residues. Germline lookup yields CDR1 KGHSH and CDR2 LQKENI. CDR3 sequence (DNA): TGTGCCAGCTCACCAGACTCCCCGGACGGAGGTGAGCAGTTCTTC. Amino acid sequence: CASSPDSPDGGEQFF.

Comments on this clonotype: A read error may account for a junction end that differs from germline. The V call is TRBV29-1, the J call TRBJ2-4; a weak D match, TRBD1 (5 bases). The CDR3 runs to 13 residues. Germline V gives CDR1 SQVTM, CDR2 ANQGSEA. The CDR3 nucleotides are TGCAGCGCTGAACCCCGGACAAGGGACATTCAGTACTTC. Protein: CSAEPRTRDIQYF.

This clonotype was counted a few times. V gene TRBV20-1 combines with J gene TRBJ2-3; tentative D call: TRBD2 (6 bases). Deletions cut 8 bases from V and 0 bases from J, with 15 bases between. This CDR3 comprises 14 residues. Germline V gives CDR1 DFQATT, CDR2 SNEGSKA (reference sequence). The CDR3 DNA sequence: TGCAGTTCGGGGACTTCTTCTAGCACAGATACGCAGTATTTT. It codes for CSSGTSSSTDTQYF.

The chain employs TRBV18 and TRBJ2-3, with 8 nucleotides matching TRBD1. Unmatched junction bases numbered 13, after V lost 4 bases and J lost 7 bases. Germline CDR1 and CDR2: KGHSH and LQKENI. The CDR3 runs 16 residues. The CDR3 DNA reads as TGTGCCAGCTCACTTTTTCCGGGACAGGTGCTTTATACGCAGTATTTT. Protein sequence: CASSLFPGQVLYTQYF. Full variable domain (rest looked up from reference TRBV18 and TRBJ2-3): NAGVMQNPRHLVRRRGQEARLRCSPMKGHSHVYWYRQLPEEGLKFMVYLQKENIIDESGMPKERFSAEFPKEGPSILRIQQVVRGDSAAYFCASSLFPGQVLYTQYFGPGTRLTVL.

This clonotype was counted many times. The V call is TRBV20-1, the J call TRBJ2-5; 12 positions agree with TRBD2. CDR1 and CDR2 from the germline V gene are DFQATT and SNEGSKA (reference sequence). V gave up 5 bases and J gave up 4 bases; unmatched junction bases: 5. This CDR3 has 14 residues. DNA for the CDR3: TGCAGTGCTGGACCGGGACTAGCGGGAGAGACCCAGTACTTC. As protein: CSAGPGLAGETQYF.

This clonotype was found many times. The V call is TRBV19, the J call TRBJ2-7, with D uncertain. Trimming stripped 9 bases from V and 2 bases from J, with 5 bases between. The CDR3 has 10 residues. CDR1 is LNHDA and CDR2 is SQIVND in the germline V gene (reference sequence). This chain's CDR3 is CARTTYEQYF. The CDR3 DNA sequence: TGTGCCAGAACAACCTACGAGCAGTACTTC.

This clonotype was counted a few times. V and J are TRBV7-9 and TRBJ1-2; D is undetermined. V was cut by 1 base and J by 9 bases, with 15 bases left in between. Germline lookup yields CDR1 SEHNR and CDR2 FQNEAQ (reference sequence). This CDR3 is 14 amino acids long. The CDR3 sequence is CASSLGARMWRYTF. The CDR3 nucleotides read TGTGCCAGCAGCTTAGGTGCCAGGATGTGGCGCTACACCTTC.

This clonotype was recorded a few times. The chain combines TRBV19 with TRBJ2-1; tentatively, D is TRBD2 (6 bases). The germline V gene encodes CDR1 LNHDA and CDR2 SQIVND (reference sequence). This CDR3 region has 14 residues. V lost 2 bases to trimming and J lost 6 bases, with 11 bases between them. The CDR3 sequence is CASSIRLGGNEQFF. The CDR3 region has the DNA TGTGCCAGTAGTATAAGGCTGGGGGGCAATGAGCAGTTCTTC.

This clonotype was detected many times. The chain couples TRBV27 to TRBJ2-5; D is unclear. CDR3 size: 16 residues. The V gene lost 6 bases and the J gene lost 1 base, with 18 bases spanning the gap. The germline V gene encodes CDR1 MNHEY and CDR2 SMNVEV (reference sequence). CDR3 protein: CASSSLLGWGQETQYF. The CDR3 DNA reads TGTGCCAGCAGCTCCCTCCTGGGATGGGGCCAAGAGACCCAGTACTTC.

The CDR3 coding sequence is TGTGCCAGCAGCGTAGGTTTTTCGCGGGAGCAGTTCTTC. Protein product: CASSVGFSREQFF. The V and J genes are TRBV9 and TRBJ2-1; D ambiguous. Germline loops: CDR1 SGDLS, CDR2 YYNGEE. The V and J ends lost 0 bases and 10 bases respectively, with 11 bases between them. There are 13 residues in the CDR3.

In its sample, this clonotype was seen a few times. The chain recombines TRBV20-1 with TRBJ2-7, with D possibly TRBD2 on 5 matching bases. Per germline, CDR1 DFQATT and CDR2 SNEGSKA (reference sequence). V was cut by 2 bases and J by 2 bases, with 7 bases left in between. The CDR3 length is 12 residues. CDR3 region: CSARKRAYEQYF. The CDR3 DNA is TGCAGTGCTAGAAAGAGGGCCTACGAGCAGTACTTC.

About this clonotype itself: A single base separates this from a much larger clone, so it may be a read error. This chain uses TRBV11-3 with TRBJ1-3; tentatively, D is TRBD1 (6 bases). This CDR3 comprises 15 residues. Germline V gene data show CDR1 as SGHNT and CDR2 as YENEEA. The CDR3 reads CASRGWQGIGNAIYF. In nucleotides, the CDR3 is TGTGCCAGCAGGGGGTGGCAGGGGATTGGAAACGCCATATATTTT.

This clonotype has ten or more counts. The V gene is TRBV20-1, the J gene TRBJ2-3, with TRBD2 matching over 8 bases. The CDR3 has 16 amino acids. V shed 0 bases, J shed 2 bases, and the junction held 7 bases outside the gene matches. Germline V CDR1 and CDR2: DFQATT, SNEGSKA (reference sequence). The CDR3 protein is CSARDWETSVTDTQYF. The DNA for the CDR3 is TGCAGTGCTAGAGATTGGGAGACTAGCGTCACAGATACGCAGTATTTT.

Turning to this clonotype: It may be a read error: a sequence one base away is much more abundant. V and J are TRBV27 and TRBJ2-3, with 8 bases fitting TRBD2. The J call may be mistaken, given a closer DNA end match to TRBJ2-1. Germline V gives CDR1 MNHEY, CDR2 SMNVEV (reference sequence). The CDR3 runs to 14 residues. The CDR3 is CASSFPAGDNEQFF. The CDR3 DNA sequence: TGTGCCAGCAGTTTTCCAGCGGGGGACAATGAGCAGTTCTTC.

The chain joins TRBV11-2 to TRBJ1-1; a weak D match, TRBD1 (5 bases). The CDR3 consists of 14 residues. The germline V and J ends were trimmed by 8 bases and 5 bases, with 18 bases remaining between them. Germline V gene data show CDR1 as SGHAT and CDR2 as FQNNGV. CDR3 region: CASSDGGIFTEAFF. In nucleotides, the CDR3 is TGTGCCAGCTCGGACGGGGGGATTTTTACTGAAGCTTTCTTT.

As regards this clonotype: The junction does not match germline at one end; this may be a read error. J is TRBJ2-3 and V is TRBV10-3; unclear D gene. The CDR3 spans 13 residues. Per the germline V gene, CDR1 is ENHRY and CDR2 is SYGVKD. CDR3 in amino acids: CAISETSTDTRYF. In DNA form, the CDR3 reads TGTGCCATCTCTGAGACGTCTACAGATACGCGGTATTTT.

This clonotype was seen ten or more times. This sequence joins TRBV20-1 and TRBJ2-7; D not certain. V lost 0 bases and J 2 bases, leaving 11 bases between the germline ends. The length of the CDR3 is 14 residues. Germline-derived CDR1 and CDR2 are DFQATT and SNEGSKA (reference sequence). CDR3 in amino acids: CSAREELLAYEQYF. CDR3 nucleotide sequence: TGCAGTGCTAGAGAGGAGCTTCTCGCCTACGAGCAGTACTTC.

This clonotype was detected many times. The rearrangement uses TRBV6-9 and TRBJ2-7; 8 positions match TRBD1. The germline CDR1 and CDR2 sequences are MNHGY and SVAAGI. The CDR3 has 18 amino acids. V gave up 3 bases and J gave up 0 bases; unmatched junction bases: 13. The CDR3 coding sequence is TGTGCCAGCAGTTACGGGATACAGGGGGATACCCTCTCCTACGAGCAGTACTTC. Amino acids: CASSYGIQGDTLSYEQYF.

This clonotype was counted ten times or more. This chain links TRBV29-1 with TRBJ2-5, with D uncertain. The CDR3 loop spans 12 amino acids. Trimming removed 4 bases from V and 7 bases from J, with 13 bases in between. Per the germline V gene, CDR1 is SQVTM and CDR2 is ANQGSEA. CDR3 nucleotide sequence: TGCAGCGTTGGTAACCCTCTAGGGACCCAGTACTTC. The encoded protein is CSVGNPLGTQYF.

In its sample, this clonotype was seen many times. The chain employs TRBV20-1 and TRBJ2-2, with 10 positions matching TRBD2. Losses at the gene ends were 6 bases for V and 5 bases for J; bases not matched to a gene: 15. The CDR3 is made up of 17 amino acids. The germline CDR1 and CDR2 sequences are DFQATT and SNEGSKA (reference sequence). The chain's CDR3 is CSAKSSPLAGDTGELFF. DNA for the CDR3: TGCAGTGCCAAGAGTAGTCCCCTAGCGGGAGATACCGGGGAGCTGTTTTTT.

Worth noting for this clonotype: A clone one base away is much larger, so this may be a read error. This sequence joins TRBV6-2 or TRBV6-3 and TRBJ2-3; no reliable D call. This CDR3 is 12 amino acids long. The V gene's germline CDR1 is MNHEY and CDR2 SVGEGT. CDR3 sequence reads: CAISALRDTQYF. The DNA for the CDR3 is TGTGCCATCAGTGCTCTAAGAGATACGCAGTATTTT.

The rearrangement links TRBV9 to TRBJ2-3; TRBD2 agrees at 9 bases. The CDR3 spans 16 residues. The germline CDR1 and CDR2 sequences are SGDLS and YYNGEE. V shed 3 bases and J 3 bases; nucleotides not matched to a gene: 8. The CDR3 protein is CASSGFGGGGTDTQYF. CDR3 sequence (DNA): TGTGCCAGCAGCGGATTTGGCGGGGGGGGTACAGATACGCAGTATTTT.

The J gene is TRBJ2-2, the V gene TRBV11-3; D gene unclear. CDR1 and CDR2 (germline): SGHNT, YENEEA. V lost 0 bases and J lost 3, with 5 bases in between. This CDR3 spans 14 amino acids. The CDR3 coding sequence is TGTGCCAGCAGCTTAGAAGAGCACACCGGGGAGCTGTTTTTT. It yields the protein CASSLEEHTGELFF.